These 10 T cell receptor beta chains came from one sample sequenced in a study of cytomegalovirus exposure and HLA in healthy donors. TCRdb's table, derived via immunoSEQ multiplex PCR, lists solely in-frame clones and lacks some. The sample gives approximately 140,000 clones, more than 75% of which show up once; roughly 9.4% is in the top ten. Specimen: PBMCs. These TCRs come from a man aged 18-30 years in good health and CMV-seropositive.

The chain couples TRBV19 to TRBJ1-1; tentative D call: TRBD1 (5 bases). This CDR3 region has 17 residues. Germline V gives CDR1 LNHDA, CDR2 SQIVND (reference sequence). The germline V and J ends were trimmed by 5 bases and 4 bases, with 23 bases remaining between them. CDR3 sequence reads: CASSATLGQGGITEAFF. CDR3 bases: TGTGCCAGTAGTGCCACCCTAGGGCAGGGAGGTATCACTGAAGCTTTCTTT.

This clone was seen a few times. The chain links TRBV28 to TRBJ2-1, with D perhaps matching TRBD2 (5 bases). Germline CDR1 MDHEN, CDR2 SYDVKM. V shed 1 base and J shed 3 bases, with 7 bases lying between them. CDR3 length: 14 amino acids. The DNA of the CDR3 is TGTGCCAGCAGTTTATCCGGGGACTACAATGAGCAGTTCTTC. Protein: CASSLSGDYNEQFF.

The chain joins TRBV5-1 to TRBJ2-3, with TRBD1 as a possible D gene (6 bases). Trimming left V 4 bases short and J 3 bases short, with 18 bases between. CDR3 length: 16 residues. Looked up from germline, CDR1 is SGHRS and CDR2 is YFSETQ. The CDR3, as DNA: TGCGCCAGCAGCCTTCGCACAGGGACGGGTACAGATACGCAGTATTTT. Protein sequence: CASSLRTGTGTDTQYF.

The chain recombines TRBV27 with TRBJ2-7; 13 bases align to TRBD2. Per the germline V gene, CDR1 is MNHEY and CDR2 is SMNVEV (reference sequence). The CDR3 loop spans 16 amino acids. Unmatched junction bases numbered 4, after V lost 3 bases and J lost 2 bases. The CDR3 protein is CASSLVTSGGTYEQYF. The CDR3 DNA follows: TGTGCCAGCAGTTTGGTGACTAGCGGGGGGACCTACGAGCAGTACTTC.

This chain connects TRBV5-1 to TRBJ1-2, with no clear D. CDR3 length: 14 residues. V dropped 4 bases and J dropped 0 bases, with 10 bases sitting between them. CDR1 SGHRS and CDR2 YFSETQ come from the germline V gene. CDR3 region: CASSTPRSNYGYTF. The CDR3 region has the DNA TGCGCCAGCAGCACTCCCAGGTCTAACTATGGCTACACCTTC. The variable domain in full, completed from reference TRBV5-1 and TRBJ1-2, reads KAGVTQTPRYLIKTRGQQVTLSCSPISGHRSVSWYQQTPGQGLQFLFEYFSETQRNKGNFPGRFSGRQFSNSRSEMNVSTLELGDSALYLCASSTPRSNYGYTFGSGTRLTVV.

This sequence joins TRBV5-1 and TRBJ2-7; 8 bases align to TRBD1. This CDR3 region has 14 residues. V was clipped by 2 bases and J by 3 bases; unmatched bases: 4. The germline gives CDR1 SGHRS, CDR2 YFSETQ. CDR3 residues: CASSFDRGHYEQYF. CDR3 nucleotide sequence: TGCGCCAGCAGCTTCGACAGGGGCCACTACGAGCAGTACTTC.

V gene TRBV7-8 combines with J gene TRBJ2-3; 8 bases are a match to TRBD1. V lost 2 bases, J lost 2 bases, and 6 bases stayed unmatched. The CDR3 is made up of 16 amino acids. Germline values: CDR1 SGHVS, CDR2 FQNEAQ. The DNA of the CDR3 is TGTGCCAGCAGCTTACAGGGGGCGAAATTCACAGATACGCAGTATTTT. It encodes CASSLQGAKFTDTQYF.

This chain links TRBV5-1 with TRBJ2-3; possibly TRBD2 for D (6 bases). V lost 4 bases, J lost 0 bases, and 9 bases lay in between. CDR1 is SGHRS and CDR2 is YFSETQ in the germline V gene. The CDR3 runs 14 residues. The CDR3 region has the DNA TGCGCCAGCAGCCCGGGGACTAGCACAGATACGCAGTATTTT. This translates into CASSPGTSTDTQYF.

This clone appeared a single time. The chain couples TRBV6-5 to TRBJ1-2; 9 bases line up with TRBD1. The CDR3 covers 13 residues. The germline gives CDR1 MNHEY, CDR2 SVGAGI. J was trimmed by 7 bases and V by 3 bases; bases with no gene match: 3. This CDR3 is CASSYDRGVGYTF. Written as DNA, the CDR3 is TGTGCCAGCAGTTATGACAGGGGGGTTGGCTACACCTTC.

This chain connects TRBV5-1 to TRBJ2-3; 10 bases align to TRBD1. V was pared by 3 bases and J by 2 bases, with 3 bases of the junction left unmatched. This CDR3 spans 15 amino acids. Germline V gene lookup returns CDR1 SGHRS and CDR2 YFSETQ. CDR3 in amino acids: CASSSDRGDTDTQYF. CDR3 in DNA: TGCGCCAGCAGCTCGGACAGGGGGGACACAGATACGCAGTATTTT.